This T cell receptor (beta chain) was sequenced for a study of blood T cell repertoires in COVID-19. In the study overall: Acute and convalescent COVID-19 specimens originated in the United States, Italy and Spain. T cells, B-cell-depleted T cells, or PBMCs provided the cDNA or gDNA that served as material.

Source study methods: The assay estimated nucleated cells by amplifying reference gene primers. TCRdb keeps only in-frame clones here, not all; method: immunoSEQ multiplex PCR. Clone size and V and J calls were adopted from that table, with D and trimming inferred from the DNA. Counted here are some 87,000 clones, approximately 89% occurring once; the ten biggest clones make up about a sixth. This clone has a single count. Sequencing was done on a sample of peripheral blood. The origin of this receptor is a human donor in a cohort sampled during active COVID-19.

The CDR3 bases are TGTGCCAGCAGCTTAGTGGCGACAGGGAAGCCGGGGTACACTGAAGCTTTCTTT. It translates to CASSLVATGKPGYTEAFF. The gene calls are TRBV7-9 and TRBJ1-1, with 7 positions matching TRBD1. Germline V gives CDR1 SEHNR, CDR2 FQNEAQ (reference sequence). This CDR3 has 18 residues. J was trimmed by 3 bases and V by 1 base; bases with no gene match: 14.